These T cell receptor delta chains were read from a single sample in a study of gamma-delta chains in newborns, infants, children. TCRdb used CATT to re-call clones from the reads. The table shows under 2,000 delta-chain clones, with roughly 1% occurring only once. Sequenced input: blood. These receptors were taken from a child who was a newborn, infant or young child, either healthy, febrile or measles-vaccinated (not recorded which). Both conserved end residues are part of each CDR3. The D gene is left open where the match is weak. Not all rows give a size; the values are once, few, many and, for expanded clones, a class.

d_call: TRDD3
j_call: TRDJ1
clone_size: large
v_call: TRDV2
cdr3_aa: CACDTLLGDTRGNADKLIF
cdr3_nt: TGTGCCTGTGACACTCTGCTGGGGGATACGAGGGGCAACGCCGATAAACTCATCTTT

d_call: NA
j_call: TRDJ1
clone_size: hyperexpanded
v_call: TRAV29/DV5
cdr3_aa: CAASRSRRTDKLIF
cdr3_nt: TGTGCAGCAAGCAGGTCGCGGAGGACCGATAAACTCATCTTT

d_call: NA
j_call: TRDJ2
clone_size: few
v_call: TRDV2
cdr3_aa: CACGTPSRAAQLFF
cdr3_nt: TGTGCCTGTGGCACCCCCTCCCGAGCAGCACAACTCTTCTTT

d_call: TRDD3
j_call: TRDJ3
clone_size: NA
v_call: TRDV2
cdr3_aa: CACDTVGYSGASWDTRQMFF
cdr3_nt: TGTGCCTGTGACACCGTGGGATACAGTGGGGCGTCCTGGGACACCCGACAGATGTTTTTC

d_call: TRDD3
j_call: TRDJ1
clone_size: few
v_call: TRDV2
cdr3_aa: CACDTVGGYADKLIF
cdr3_nt: TGTGCCTGTGACACCGTTGGGGGATACGCCGATAAACTCATCTTT

d_call: NA
j_call: TRDJ1
clone_size: few
v_call: TRDV2
cdr3_aa: CACDLWGYTDKLIF
cdr3_nt: TGTGCCTGTGACTTGTGGGGATACACCGATAAACTCATCTTT

d_call: NA
j_call: TRDJ1
clone_size: NA
v_call: TRDV2
cdr3_aa: CACDTYHAYLGIVSDNPIF
cdr3_nt: TGTGCCTGTGACACCTATCACGCGTACTTGGGGATCGTTAGCGATAACCCCATCTTT

d_call: NA
j_call: TRDJ3
clone_size: hyperexpanded
v_call: TRDV2
cdr3_aa: CACDTIASGISSWDTRQMFF
cdr3_nt: TGTGCCTGTGACACCATAGCCTCGGGGATCAGCTCCTGGGACACCCGACAGATGTTTTTC

d_call: NA
j_call: TRDJ3
clone_size: once
v_call: TRDV2
cdr3_aa: CACDTWGVNRQMFF
cdr3_nt: TGTGCCTGTGACACCTGGGGGGTTAACCGACAGATGTTTTTC

d_call: TRDD3
j_call: TRDJ3
clone_size: large
v_call: TRDV2
cdr3_aa: CACDTVLGDSSWDTRQMFF
cdr3_nt: TGTGCCTGTGACACCGTACTGGGGGACAGCTCCTGGGACACCCGACAGATGTTTTTC

d_call: NA
j_call: TRDJ1
clone_size: NA
v_call: TRDV2
cdr3_aa: CACDTRGWDTDKLIF
cdr3_nt: TGTGCCTGTGACACCCGAGGCTGGGACACCGATAAACTCATCTTT

d_call: NA
j_call: TRDJ1
clone_size: large
v_call: TRDV2
cdr3_aa: CACDSLRPVGADTDKLIF
cdr3_nt: TGTGCCTGTGACTCACTACGTCCGGTGGGGGCCGACACCGATAAACTCATCTTT

d_call: NA
j_call: TRDJ1
clone_size: hyperexpanded
v_call: TRDV2
cdr3_aa: CACDPVGSSEGNTDKLIF
cdr3_nt: TGTGCCTGTGACCCCGTGGGCAGTTCGGAAGGGAACACCGATAAACTCATCTTT

d_call: NA
j_call: TRDJ3
clone_size: NA
v_call: TRDV2
cdr3_aa: CACDTVRDTSSWDTRQMFF
cdr3_nt: TGTGCCTGTGACACCGTCAGAGATACGAGCTCCTGGGACACCCGACAGATGTTTTTC

d_call: TRDD3
j_call: TRDJ1
clone_size: NA
v_call: TRDV2
cdr3_aa: CACDTLILGDTDKLIF
cdr3_nt: TGCGCCTGTGACACCTTAATACTGGGGGATACCGATAAACTCATCTTT

d_call: TRDD3
j_call: TRDJ1
clone_size: large
v_call: TRDV1
cdr3_aa: CALGERGPYWGIRCYTDKLIF
cdr3_nt: TGTGCTCTTGGGGAACGGGGACCCTACTGGGGGATACGATGCTACACCGATAAACTCATCTTT

d_call: TRDD3
j_call: TRDJ3
clone_size: NA
v_call: TRDV2
cdr3_aa: CACDTVYWGIRSSWDTRQMFF
cdr3_nt: TGTGCCTGTGACACCGTCTACTGGGGGATACGGAGCTCCTGGGACACCCGACAGATGTTTTTC

d_call: NA
j_call: TRDJ1
clone_size: few
v_call: TRAV29/DV5
cdr3_aa: CSVLLCGSRSRRTDKLIF
cdr3_nt: NA

d_call: TRDD3
j_call: TRDJ1
clone_size: NA
v_call: TRDV2
cdr3_aa: CACDTVGGYALGDKLIF
cdr3_nt: TGTGCCTGTGACACCGTTGGGGGATACGCGCTGGGCGATAAACTCATCTTT

d_call: TRDD3
j_call: TRDJ1
clone_size: hyperexpanded
v_call: TRDV2
cdr3_aa: CACDEVLGAPYTDKLIF
cdr3_nt: TGTGCCTGTGACGAAGTACTGGGGGCCCCGTACACCGATAAACTCATCTTT

d_call: NA
j_call: TRDJ2
clone_size: hyperexpanded
v_call: TRDV2
cdr3_aa: CACDSLLPGAAQLFF
cdr3_nt: TGTGCCTGTGACTCGCTCCTACCTGGGGCAGCACAACTCTTCTTT

d_call: TRDD3
j_call: TRDJ3
clone_size: few
v_call: TRDV2
cdr3_aa: CACDIWGSQSSWDTRQMFF
cdr3_nt: TGTGCCTGTGACATCTGGGGGTCACAGAGCTCCTGGGACACCCGACAGATGTTTTTC

d_call: TRDD3
j_call: TRDJ3
clone_size: hyperexpanded
v_call: TRDV2
cdr3_aa: CACDSITGGYETDWDTRQMFF
cdr3_nt: TGTGCCTGTGACTCCATTACTGGGGGATACGAAACGGATTGGGACACCCGACAGATGTTTTTC

d_call: TRDD3
j_call: TRDJ1
clone_size: hyperexpanded
v_call: TRDV2
cdr3_aa: CACDTVDWGSPRQEDKLIF
cdr3_nt: TGTGCCTGTGACACCGTCGACTGGGGGAGCCCAAGACAAGAGGATAAACTCATCTTT

d_call: TRDD3
j_call: TRDJ3
clone_size: few
v_call: TRDV2
cdr3_aa: CACDILGDTWDTRQMFF
cdr3_nt: TGTGCCTGTGACATACTGGGGGATACCTGGGACACCCGACAGATGTTTTTC

d_call: TRDD3
j_call: TRDJ3
clone_size: NA
v_call: TRDV2
cdr3_aa: CACDPATGGPSWDTRQMFF
cdr3_nt: TGTGCCTGTGACCCGGCCACTGGGGGCCCTTCCTGGGACACCCGACAGATGTTTTTC

d_call: NA
j_call: TRDJ3
clone_size: NA
v_call: TRDV2
cdr3_aa: CACDTGYWDTRQMFF
cdr3_nt: TGTGCCTGTGACACGGGATACTGGGACACCCGACAGATGTTTTTC

d_call: TRDD3
j_call: TRDJ1
clone_size: NA
v_call: TRDV2
cdr3_aa: CACDGLGDSSYTDKLIF
cdr3_nt: TGTGCCTGTGATGGACTGGGGGATTCGTCGTACACCGATAAACTCATCTTT

d_call: TRDD3
j_call: TRDJ3
clone_size: NA
v_call: TRDV2
cdr3_aa: CACDNVLGDTWDTRQMFF
cdr3_nt: TGTGCCTGTGACAACGTACTGGGGGATACCTGGGACACCCGACAGATGTTTTTC

d_call: NA
j_call: TRDJ3
clone_size: NA
v_call: TRAV29/DV5
cdr3_aa: CAATGSSWDTRQMFF
cdr3_nt: TGTGCAGCAACTGGGAGCTCCTGGGACACCCGACAGATGTTTTTC

d_call: NA
j_call: TRDJ1
clone_size: NA
v_call: TRDV2
cdr3_aa: CACDTGGLGDKLIF
cdr3_nt: TGTGCCTGTGACACCGGTGGGCTCGGCGATAAACTCATCTTT

d_call: TRDD3
j_call: TRDJ3
clone_size: hyperexpanded
v_call: TRDV2
cdr3_aa: CACDTLLLGASSWDTRQMFF
cdr3_nt: TGTGCCTGTGACACCCTCTTACTGGGGGCTAGCTCCTGGGACACCCGACAGATGTTTTTC

d_call: TRDD3
j_call: TRDJ1
clone_size: hyperexpanded
v_call: TRDV2
cdr3_aa: CACFLVGEIDKLIF
cdr3_nt: TGTGCCTGTTTCTTGGTGGGGGAAATCGATAAACTCATCTTT

d_call: TRDD3
j_call: TRDJ3
clone_size: hyperexpanded
v_call: TRDV2
cdr3_aa: CACDTAGGYSWDTRQMFF
cdr3_nt: TGTGCCTGTGACACCGCCGGGGGATACTCCTGGGACACCCGACAGATGTTTTTC